The source of this TCR beta chain is a study of T cell responses to AZD1222 COVID-19 vaccine. With regard to this clone: Its antigen is undetermined.

Germline lookup yields CDR1 LGHNA and CDR2 YSLEER. The CDR3 covers 15 residues. Trimming left V 4 bases short and J 1 base short, with 10 bases between. Assay used: immunoSEQ multiplex PCR; TCRdb lists only in-frame clones, some missing. The data contain 200,000 or so clones, approximately 94% of them singletons. Study results and caveats: Donors, mostly white British, included more females; clonal diversity was possibly underestimated. As reported, nearly half of all spike-specific TCRs target variant regions that are unmutated. Regions 160-218 and 743-854 held dominance among vaccine-associated CD4 TCRs, which spanned spike.

V gene TRBV4-3 combines with J gene TRBJ1-4; no firm D call. The receptor was derived from an adult in good health. This specimen was peripheral blood, taken on day 0 of MenACWY control vaccination. The CDR3 reads CASSPEGLTNEKLFF. The CDR3 DNA sequence: TGCGCCAGCAGCCCTGAAGGACTAACTAATGAAAAACTGTTTTTT.